One sample yielded the 21 T cell receptor beta chains listed below, sequenced in a study of T cells after yellow fever vaccination. From the 5' RACE reads, TCRdb called clonotypes with MiXCR, one entry per CDR3 protein. The sample lists under 550,000 distinct CDR3 sequences, roughly 22% occurring once. This material consisted of PBMCs, taken less than 25 days after the first yellow fever vaccination. These receptors were taken from a man between 18 and 29 years old who received the YFV17D yellow fever vaccine.

J is TRBJ2-3 and V is TRBV5-1; 11 bases are shared with TRBD2. V gave up 6 bases and J gave up 3 bases; unmatched junction bases: 3. There are 14 residues in the CDR3. CDR1 is SGHRS, CDR2 YFSETQ, per germline. CDR3 amino acids: CASNSGGETDTQYF. The CDR3 DNA reads as TGCGCCAGCAATAGCGGGGGGGAAACAGATACGCAGTATTTT.

This chain links TRBV28 with TRBJ2-6; maybe TRBD1 (6 bases). Germline CDR1 is MDHEN and CDR2 is SYDVKM. The CDR3 covers 20 residues. The V end lost 2 bases, the J end lost 0 bases, and 20 bases lay between the germline ends. The CDR3 protein is CASSLSLQGTGSSGANVLTF. The CDR3 region has the DNA TGTGCCAGCAGTTTAAGCCTACAGGGAACTGGCAGCTCTGGGGCCAACGTCCTGACTTTC.

The chain links TRBV19 to TRBJ2-3; a possible D gene is TRBD1 (6 bases). This CDR3 comprises 14 residues. Trimming shortened V by 6 bases and J by 1 base, and 11 bases separated the two germline ends. Germline V gene lookup returns CDR1 LNHDA and CDR2 SQIVND (reference sequence). In DNA, the CDR3 is TGTGCCAGTAGAAGGGACACTGGCACAGATACGCAGTATTTT. It translates to CASRRDTGTDTQYF.

The CDR3 DNA reads TGTGCCAGCAGCCCCACGGCGGGCGCTGAAAAACTGTTTTTT. Protein: CASSPTAGAEKLFF. The rearrangement links TRBV11-2 to TRBJ1-4; D is unclear. This CDR3 region has 14 residues. The V end lost 5 bases, the J end lost 7 bases, and 14 bases lay between the germline ends. Per the germline V gene, CDR1 is SGHAT and CDR2 is FQNNGV.

As for this clonotype: A junction end diverges from the germline sequence, so it may reflect a read error. The V call is TRBV3-1, the J call TRBJ1-1, with 12 bases aligning to TRBD1. CDR3 length equals 16 residues. Germline V CDR1 and CDR2: LGHDT, YNNKEL (reference sequence). CDR3 sequence (DNA): TGTGCCAGCAGCCTCCGGGACAGGGGGCTGAAGACTGAAGCTTTCTTT. It encodes CASSLRDRGLKTEAFF.

CDR3 residues: CASSLSGGQETQYF. In DNA, the CDR3 is TGTGCCAGCAGCTTGAGTGGGGGCCAAGAGACCCAGTACTTC. The chain is built from TRBV5-8 and TRBJ2-5, with D perhaps TRBD1 or TRBD2 (5 bases each). This CDR3 has 14 residues. Between the trimmed V and J ends, which lost 1 base and 1 base, there was a span of 8 bases. CDR1 is SGHTS, CDR2 YDEGEE, per germline.

The gene calls are TRBV4-1 and TRBJ2-5; D is uncertain. This CDR3 has 16 amino acids. The germline gives CDR1 MGHRA, CDR2 YSYEKL. Trimming shortened V by 2 bases and J by 2 bases, and 15 bases separated the two germline ends. The CDR3 DNA sequence: TGCGCCAGCAGCCAAAGGTGGGGATCTTTACAAGAGACCCAGTACTTC. Amino acids: CASSQRWGSLQETQYF.

In its sample, this clonotype was seen many times. This chain joins TRBV18 and TRBJ2-5, with 7 nucleotides matching TRBD1. The CDR3 is made up of 12 amino acids. Germline CDR1 KGHSH, CDR2 LQKENI. V lost 4 bases and J lost 4; bases outside the gene matches: 0. The CDR3 protein is CASSQGAETQYF. The CDR3 DNA reads TGTGCCAGCTCACAGGGGGCAGAGACCCAGTACTTC.

In DNA form, the CDR3 reads TGTGCCAGCAGCCCAGCGGGGGACCTAATTTACACAGATACGCAGTATTTT. This gives the protein CASSPAGDLIYTDTQYF. This chain links TRBV4-2 with TRBJ2-3, with 8 bases fitting TRBD2. CDR1 and CDR2 from the germline V gene are LGHNA and YNFKEQ. The ends lost 4 bases at V and 2 bases at J; junction bases unmatched: 11. This CDR3 is built from 17 residues.

This clonotype came up a few times. The rearrangement links TRBV10-3 to TRBJ1-2, with D possibly being TRBD1 (6 bases). The ends were cut back, 6 bases at V and 3 bases at J, with 11 bases in the middle. This CDR3 has 13 residues. The germline gives CDR1 ENHRY, CDR2 SYGVKD. Written as DNA, the CDR3 is TGTGCCATCAGGCTAGGGGGGTACTATGGCTACACCTTC. Protein: CAIRLGGYYGYTF.

The rearrangement links TRBV7-9 to TRBJ2-4; a weak D match, TRBD1 (6 bases). Germline V gives CDR1 SEHNR, CDR2 FQNEAQ (reference sequence). This CDR3 has 17 residues. Trimming left V 1 base short and J 0 bases short, with 13 bases between. The CDR3 DNA is TGTGCCAGCAGCTTAGGCCGGGGACAACTAGCCAAAAACATTCAGTACTTC. Encoded protein: CASSLGRGQLAKNIQYF.

This rearrangement joins TRBV24-1 to TRBJ2-3; 15 nucleotides agree with TRBD2. The junction had 23 bases not matched to a gene; V was cut back by 4 bases and J by 4 bases. The V gene's germline CDR1 is KGHDR and CDR2 SFDVKD. The CDR3 totals 23 residues. This CDR3 is CATSEPGPRGGLAGGLGADTQYF. CDR3 nucleotide sequence: TGTGCCACCAGTGAGCCCGGGCCCCGAGGGGGACTAGCGGGGGGCCTGGGGGCAGATACGCAGTATTTT.

The genes are TRBV7-9 and TRBJ1-2, with D possibly matching TRBD1 (5 bases). Germline V CDR1 and CDR2: SEHNR, FQNEAQ (reference sequence). V was pared by 5 bases and J by 8 bases, with 12 bases between. The length of the CDR3 is 12 residues. The CDR3 here is CASSVVGDGYTF. CDR3 nucleotide sequence: TGTGCCAGCAGCGTCGTCGGGGACGGCTACACCTTC.

The table lists this clonotype with a few counts. This chain uses TRBV7-9 with TRBJ2-5; D is undetermined. V shed 5 bases and J shed 1 base, with 11 bases lying between them. Germline CDR1 reads SEHNR; CDR2 reads FQNEAQ (reference sequence). This CDR3 contains 14 residues. The CDR3 DNA reads as TGTGCCAGCAGCCCTCGGACGGTCCAAGAGACCCAGTACTTC. It is translated as CASSPRTVQETQYF. The full variable domain, completed using reference TRBV7-9 and TRBJ2-5, is DTGVSQNPRHKITKRGQNVTFRCDPISEHNRLYWYRQTLGQGPEFLTYFQNEAQLEKSRLLSDRFSAERPKGSFSTLEIQRTEQGDSAMYLCASSPRTVQETQYFGPGTRLLVL.

V usage is TRBV2 and J usage is TRBJ2-3, with 11 bases aligning to TRBD2. The CDR3 runs to 14 residues. Trimming cost V 4 bases and J 10 bases; bases outside gene matches: 7. The V gene's germline CDR1 is SNHLY and CDR2 FYNNEI. The CDR3: CASSVRSGGAAQYF. CDR3 nucleotides: TGTGCCAGCAGTGTTCGTAGCGGGGGGGCCGCGCAGTATTTT.

The sample holds a few counts of this clonotype. The chain uses TRBV24-1 and TRBJ2-7; D is unresolved. Germline loops: CDR1 KGHDR, CDR2 SFDVKD. This CDR3 has 14 amino acids. Trimming shortened V by 6 bases and J by 3 bases, and 14 bases separated the two germline ends. The CDR3 reads CATSNSRIDYEQYF. The CDR3 DNA sequence: TGTGCCACCAGTAACAGCCGAATAGACTACGAGCAGTACTTC.

The chain has TRBV5-1 and TRBJ2-3; TRBD2 matches 12 bases. Germline-derived CDR1 and CDR2 are SGHRS and YFSETQ. The V and J ends lost 4 bases and 5 bases, in that order; junction bases with no gene match: 20. The CDR3 has 20 amino acids. The CDR3 is CASSPQGASGGAVTGDTQYF. The DNA of the CDR3 is TGCGCCAGCAGCCCCCAGGGGGCTAGCGGGGGGGCCGTCACCGGAGATACGCAGTATTTT.

The chain has TRBV5-5 and TRBJ2-7; D possibly corresponds to TRBD2 (5 bases). The length of the CDR3 is 14 residues. Germline values: CDR1 SGHKS, CDR2 YYEKEE (reference sequence). V dropped 4 bases and J dropped 2 bases, with 13 bases sitting between them. The DNA of the CDR3 is TGTGCCAGCAGCATGCGGAGCGGCCCCTACGAGCAGTACGTC. Translation gives CASSMRSGPYEQYV.

This clonotype was seen many times. The chain combines TRBV6-4 with TRBJ2-2; possible D gene TRBD1, 5 bases. CDR1 MRHNA and CDR2 SNTAGT come from the germline V gene. There are 13 residues in the CDR3. V lost 4 bases to trimming and J lost 2 bases, with 5 bases between them. CDR3 protein: CASSGTNTGELFF. CDR3 in DNA: TGTGCCAGCAGTGGGACAAACACCGGGGAGCTGTTTTTT.

There are many counts of this clonotype. The chain links TRBV20-1 to TRBJ2-3; D might be TRBD2 (6 bases). Germline CDR1 is DFQATT and CDR2 is SNEGSKA (reference sequence). The CDR3 extends over 13 amino acids. V was cut by 6 bases and J by 1 base, with 11 bases left in between. The CDR3 region is CSAKGLGTDTQYF. In DNA, the CDR3 is TGCAGTGCCAAGGGACTTGGCACAGATACGCAGTATTTT.

This clonotype was recorded only once. J is TRBJ1-1 and V is TRBV4-1; 7 nucleotides match TRBD1. The V segment lost 3 bases and the J segment 8 bases; nucleotides outside the gene matches: 6. CDR1 is MGHRA, CDR2 YSYEKL, per germline. The CDR3 has 13 amino acids. The CDR3 is CASSQVGQEEAFF. The CDR3 DNA sequence: TGCGCCAGCAGCCAGGTAGGACAGGAAGAAGCTTTCTTT.